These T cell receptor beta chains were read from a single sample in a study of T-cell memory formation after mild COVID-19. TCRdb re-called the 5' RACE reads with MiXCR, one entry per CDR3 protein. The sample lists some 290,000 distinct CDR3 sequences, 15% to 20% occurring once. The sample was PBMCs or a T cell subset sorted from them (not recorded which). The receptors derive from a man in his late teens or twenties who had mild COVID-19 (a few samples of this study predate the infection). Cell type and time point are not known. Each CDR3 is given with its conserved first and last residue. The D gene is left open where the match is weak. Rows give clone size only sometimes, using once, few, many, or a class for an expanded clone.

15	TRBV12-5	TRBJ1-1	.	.	CASGIRQVRVTEAFF	TGTGCTAGTGGTATCCGACAGGTTCGGGTCACTGAAGCTTTCTTT
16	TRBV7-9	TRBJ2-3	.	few	CASSLVWGNSADTQYF	TGTGCCAGCAGCTTAGTATGGGGGAACTCAGCAGATACGCAGTATTTT
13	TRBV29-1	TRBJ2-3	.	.	CSVHRRSGSTQYF	TGCAGCGTTCACCGCAGGTCAGGGAGTACGCAGTATTTT
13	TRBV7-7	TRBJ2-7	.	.	CASSYRWEGEQYF	TGTGCCAGCAGCTACCGTTGGGAAGGAGAGCAGTACTTC
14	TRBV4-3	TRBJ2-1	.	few	CASSQGTHGREQFF	TGCGCCAGCAGCCAAGGGACTCACGGCCGGGAGCAGTTCTTC
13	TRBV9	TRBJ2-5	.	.	CASSARLDETQYF	TGTGCCAGCAGCGCCAGGTTGGACGAGACCCAGTACTTC
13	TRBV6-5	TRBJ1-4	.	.	CASRNRVGEKLFF	TGTGCCAGCAGGAACAGGGTGGGTGAAAAACTGTTTTTT
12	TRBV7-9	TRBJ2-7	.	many	CASSLPGNEQYF	TGTGCCAGCAGCCTCCCTGGGAACGAGCAGTACTTC
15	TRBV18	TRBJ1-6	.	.	CASSQQGQRTSPLHF	TGTGCCAGCTCCCAACAGGGACAACGTACCTCACCCCTCCACTTT
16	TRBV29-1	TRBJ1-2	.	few	CSVEVAWEGANYGYTF	TGCAGCGTTGAAGTGGCTTGGGAGGGGGCTAACTATGGCTACACCTTC
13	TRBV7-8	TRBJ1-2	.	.	CASSPALGYGYTF	TGTGCCAGCAGCCCCGCCCTGGGCTATGGCTACACCTTC
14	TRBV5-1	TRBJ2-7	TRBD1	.	CASSTTGGSYEQYF	TGCGCCAGCAGCACGACAGGGGGCTCCTACGAGCAGTACTTC
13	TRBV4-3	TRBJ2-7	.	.	CASSRGVEYEQYF	TGCGCCAGCAGCCGCGGGGTGGAGTACGAGCAGTACTTC
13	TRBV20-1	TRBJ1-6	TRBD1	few	CSADGQGGSPLHF	TGCAGTGCTGACGGACAGGGAGGGTCACCCCTCCACTTT
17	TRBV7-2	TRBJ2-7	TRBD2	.	CASSPNAYSGGPYEQYF	TGTGCCAGCAGCCCCAACGCTTATAGCGGGGGACCCTACGAGCAGTACTTC
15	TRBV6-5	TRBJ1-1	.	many	CASSYGGVGQSEAFF	TGTGCCAGCAGTTACGGAGGGGTTGGACAGTCTGAAGCTTTCTTT
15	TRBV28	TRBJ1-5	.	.	CASSLRTWGNQPQHF	TGTGCCAGCAGTTTACGGACATGGGGCAATCAGCCCCAGCATTTT
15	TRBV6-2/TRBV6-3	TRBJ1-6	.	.	CATRGGSSYNSPLHF	TGTGCCACCCGGGGAGGCAGCTCCTATAATTCACCCCTCCACTTT
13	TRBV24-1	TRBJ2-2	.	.	CATSGTVTGELFF	TGTGCCACCAGTGGGACAGTCACCGGGGAGCTGTTTTTT
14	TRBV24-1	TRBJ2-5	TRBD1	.	CATSDPTGSEAQYF	TGTGCCACCAGTGATCCGACAGGGTCTGAGGCCCAGTACTTC
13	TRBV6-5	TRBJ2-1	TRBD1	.	CASSSPTGTAWFF	TGTGCCAGCAGTTCCCCTACCGGGACAGCCTGGTTCTTC
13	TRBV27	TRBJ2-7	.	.	CASRPHTGYEQYF	TGTGCCAGCAGGCCTCATACAGGCTACGAGCAGTACTTC
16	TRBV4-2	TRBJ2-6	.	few	CASSQQENSGANVLTF	TGTGCCAGCAGCCAACAGGAGAACTCTGGGGCCAACGTCCTGACTTTC
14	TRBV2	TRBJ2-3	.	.	CASWARGGPDTQYF	TGTGCCAGCTGGGCGAGGGGCGGGCCAGATACGCAGTATTTT
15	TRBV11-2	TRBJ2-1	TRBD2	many	CASSPGLADYNEQFF	TGTGCCAGCAGCCCGGGACTAGCGGATTACAATGAGCAGTTCTTC
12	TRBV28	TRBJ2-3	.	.	CASSSSLNTQYF	TGTGCCAGCAGTTCTAGTCTAAATACGCAGTATTTT
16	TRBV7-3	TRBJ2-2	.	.	CASSRAGTLGAGELFF	TGTGCCAGCAGCCGCGCCGGGACACTAGGGGCCGGGGAGCTGTTTTTT
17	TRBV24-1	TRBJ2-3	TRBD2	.	CATSDFRGGGAADTQYF	TGTGCCACCAGTGATTTTCGCGGCGGGGGGGCTGCAGATACGCAGTATTTT
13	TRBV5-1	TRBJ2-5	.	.	CASSLAAEETQYF	TGCGCCAGCAGCTTGGCCGCGGAAGAGACCCAGTACTTC
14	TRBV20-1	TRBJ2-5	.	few	CSARSVRYQETQYF	TGCAGTGCTAGATCGGTGCGGTACCAAGAGACCCAGTACTTC
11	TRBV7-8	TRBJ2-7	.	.	CASSNPNEQYF	TGTGCCAGCTCCAATCCCAACGAGCAGTACTTC
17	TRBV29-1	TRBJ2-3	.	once	CSVEGPRDGASTDTQYF	TGCAGCGTTGAAGGTCCCCGGGACGGGGCTAGCACAGATACGCAGTATTTT
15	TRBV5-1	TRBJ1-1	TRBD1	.	CASSAGQGRKTEAFF	TGCGCCAGCAGCGCGGGACAGGGAAGGAAAACTGAAGCTTTCTTT
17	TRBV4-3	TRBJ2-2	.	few	CASSLLVGGGEGGELFF	TGCGCCAGCAGCCTCCTAGTAGGCGGGGGCGAGGGCGGGGAGCTGTTTTTT
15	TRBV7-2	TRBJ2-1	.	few	CASSFRGGLYNEQFF	TGTGCCAGCAGCTTTCGCGGGGGCCTATACAATGAGCAGTTCTTC
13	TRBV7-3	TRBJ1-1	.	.	CASSLRRETEAFF	TGTGCCAGCAGCTTGAGGAGGGAGACTGAAGCTTTCTTT
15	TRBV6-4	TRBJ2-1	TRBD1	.	CASSRSGQANDEQFF	TGTGCCAGCAGTCGCTCGGGACAGGCAAACGATGAGCAGTTCTTC
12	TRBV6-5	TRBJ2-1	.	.	CASSRSVNEQFF	TGTGCCAGCAGTCGTTCGGTTAATGAGCAGTTCTTC
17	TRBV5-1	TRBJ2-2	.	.	CASSLPPHGTYTGELFF	TGCGCCAGCAGCTTGCCTCCCCACGGGACCTACACCGGGGAGCTGTTTTTT
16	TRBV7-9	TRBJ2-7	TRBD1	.	CASSFRARGSSYEQYF	TGTGCCAGCAGCTTCCGTGCCAGGGGGAGCTCCTACGAGCAGTACTTC
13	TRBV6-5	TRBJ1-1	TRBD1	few	CASHRGKNTEAFF	TGTGCCAGTCACAGGGGAAAGAACACTGAAGCTTTCTTT
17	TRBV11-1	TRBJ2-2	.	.	CASSHTASGQNTGELFF	TGTGCCAGCAGCCACACTGCCTCGGGACAGAACACCGGGGAGCTGTTTTTT
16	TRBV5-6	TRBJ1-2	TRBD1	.	CASSLAPGGGSYGYTF	TGTGCCAGCAGCTTGGCCCCGGGAGGGGGCAGCTATGGCTACACCTTC
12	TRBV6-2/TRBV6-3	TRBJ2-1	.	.	CASTGRDNEQFF	TGTGCCAGTACGGGACGGGACAATGAGCAGTTCTTC
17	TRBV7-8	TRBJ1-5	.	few	CASSLMEGSLPDQPQHF	TGTGCCAGCAGCCTCATGGAGGGATCCCTCCCAGATCAGCCCCAGCATTTT
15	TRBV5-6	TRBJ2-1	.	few	CASSSGRRSYNEQFF	TGTGCCAGCAGCTCGGGCAGGCGCTCCTACAATGAGCAGTTCTTC
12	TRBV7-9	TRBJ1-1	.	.	CASSLRPYEAFF	TGTGCCAGCAGCCTCCGGCCGTACGAAGCTTTCTTT
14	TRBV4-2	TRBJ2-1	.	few	CASMGRSSYNEQFF	TGTGCCAGCATGGGGCGCAGCTCCTACAATGAGCAGTTCTTC
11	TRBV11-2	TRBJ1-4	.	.	CASRGGVTLFF	TGTGCCAGCAGGGGGGGCGTAACGCTGTTTTTT
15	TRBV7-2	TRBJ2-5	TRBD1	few	CASSLGGTGQETQYF	TGTGCCAGCAGCTTAGGAGGGACAGGCCAAGAGACCCAGTACTTC